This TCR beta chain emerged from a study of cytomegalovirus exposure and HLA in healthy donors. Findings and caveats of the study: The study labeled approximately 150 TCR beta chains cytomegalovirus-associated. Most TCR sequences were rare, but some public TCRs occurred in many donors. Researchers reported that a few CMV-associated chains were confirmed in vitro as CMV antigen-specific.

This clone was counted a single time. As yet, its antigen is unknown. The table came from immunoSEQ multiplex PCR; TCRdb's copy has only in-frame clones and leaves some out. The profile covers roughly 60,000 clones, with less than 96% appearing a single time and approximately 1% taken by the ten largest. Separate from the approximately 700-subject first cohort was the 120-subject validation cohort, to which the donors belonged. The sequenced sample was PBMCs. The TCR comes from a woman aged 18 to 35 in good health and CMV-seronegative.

This chain's CDR3 is CASSTYRGRNTGELFF. CDR3 sequence (DNA): TGTGCCAGTAGTACCTACAGGGGTCGGAACACCGGGGAGCTGTTTTTT. The J gene is TRBJ2-2, the V gene TRBV19; 7 bases fit TRBD1. CDR3 size: 16 residues. V shed 4 bases, J shed 1 base, and the junction held 6 bases outside the gene matches. Per the germline V gene, CDR1 is LNHDA and CDR2 is SQIVND (reference sequence).